This T cell receptor (beta chain) was recorded in a study of identical twins. On this clonotype itself: Its antigen is not identified.

With 5 bases removed from V and 3 bases from J, the gap between germline ends came to 8 bases. This CDR3 is 12 amino acids long. Germline CDR1 is WSHSY and CDR2 is SAAADI. Overall study results and limits: Beta out-of-frame sequences showed weaker excess sharing between twins. Fewer insertions characterized abundant cord blood beta clonotypes, whereas memory repertoires showed none.

Addition of a universal primer site occurred through template switching, and cDNA carried unique molecular identifiers. TCRdb independently ran MiXCR on the 5' RACE reads; one entry per CDR3 protein. The data hold more than 200,000 distinct CDR3 sequences, with around an eighth observed a single time. The V and J genes are TRBV10-2 and TRBJ2-7, with D uncertain. The TCR originated in a woman aged 18 to 35 in good health. The sample consisted of memory (CD45RO+) T cells sorted from blood. DNA for the CDR3: TGCGCCAGCAGTCAGAGCCACTACGAGCAGTACTTC. Its protein is CASSQSHYEQYF.